The 5 T cell receptor beta chains below were found in one sample sequenced in a study of T-cell reconstitution after alpha-beta-depleted transplantation in children. Molecular barcoding with unique molecular identifiers was used for the TCRbeta library. Via MiXCR, TCRdb re-called the PCR reads, giving one row per CDR3 protein. Seen here are about 250,000 distinct CDR3 sequences, 24% observed once, and the top ten hold about 5%. The sample in question was PBMCs, mostly from graft donor cells, obtained 360 days after TCRalphabeta/CD19-depleted stem cell transplant. The origin of the receptors is a female patient between 2 and 15 years old who had a stem cell transplant for congenital amegakaryocytic thrombocytopenia, so the T cells may come from the graft donor.

V usage is TRBV2 and J usage is TRBJ2-5, with a possible D match to TRBD1 (6 bases). V was shortened by 0 bases and J by 1 base, with 9 bases between the two germline ends. Germline loops: CDR1 SNHLY, CDR2 FYNNEI. The CDR3 spans 15 residues. The CDR3: CASSEAPGAQETQYF. CDR3 in DNA: TGTGCCAGCAGTGAAGCGCCAGGGGCCCAAGAGACCCAGTACTTC.

This sequence joins TRBV9 and TRBJ2-2, with D possibly TRBD2 on 5 matching bases. Germline assignment: CDR1 SGDLS and CDR2 YYNGEE. Trimming cost V 4 bases and J 4 bases, with 8 bases left between them. CDR3 length equals 13 residues. In DNA form, the CDR3 reads TGTGCCAGCAGCATTGAGGGCACCGGGGAGCTGTTTTTT. It translates to CASSIEGTGELFF.

This rearrangement joins TRBV2 to TRBJ2-2; 8 bases align to TRBD1. V shed 6 bases and J 1 base; nucleotides not matched to a gene: 13. The germline V gene has CDR1 SNHLY and CDR2 FYNNEI. CDR3 length equals 18 residues. CDR3 in amino acids: CASSGSYGQGRNTGELFF. The DNA for the CDR3 is TGTGCCAGCAGCGGGAGCTATGGACAGGGCAGGAACACCGGGGAGCTGTTTTTT.

The chain links TRBV4-1 to TRBJ2-3, with 9 nucleotides matching TRBD2. The V segment lost 1 base and the J segment 5 bases; nucleotides outside the gene matches: 7. This CDR3 has 16 residues. Looked up from germline, CDR1 is MGHRA and CDR2 is YSYEKL. CDR3 DNA sequence: TGCGCCAGCAGCCAAGCGCCTAGCGGGAAGGTAGATACGCAGTATTTT. Translated, it gives CASSQAPSGKVDTQYF.

This clonotype showed up just a few times. V and J are TRBV20-1 and TRBJ2-3; a possible D gene is TRBD2 (6 bases). V lost 0 bases to trimming and J lost 8 bases, with 15 bases between them. Germline-derived CDR1 and CDR2 are DFQATT and SNEGSKA (reference sequence). CDR3 length: 14 residues. CDR3 sequence reads: CSAREISGAGTQYF. In nucleotides, the CDR3 is TGCAGTGCTAGAGAAATTAGCGGAGCTGGTACGCAGTATTTT.